This T cell receptor (beta chain) was sequenced during a study of identical twins (dated by TCRdb to about 2016). For the wider study: To test whether fetal clonotypes persist, this study deep-sequenced TCR alpha and beta repertoires from monozygotic twins, from unrelated adults of various ages, and from cord blood. To rule out contamination, replicate twin experiments were performed at different times with different library preparation protocols.

Receptor libraries were prepared by 5' RACE. Sequencing was carried out with an Illumina HiSeq 2000. A universal primer binding site was added through template switching, and the final cDNA carried a unique molecular identifier so that TCR cDNA molecules could be counted accurately. Specific primers in the conserved constant-segment region were used to synthesize first-strand cDNA for the TCR alpha and beta chains. To control for contamination, every cDNA library carried two barcodes: a SMART-Mk sample barcode plus Illumina barcodes. TruSeq adapter sequences along with Illumina sample barcodes were introduced in two successive PCR steps. The TCR alpha and beta cDNA libraries were sequenced on the Illumina HiSeq platform using custom primers. The original pipeline was this. MiGEC was used to process raw reads and extract unique molecular identifiers, and MiXCR was used to find CDR3 positions. For each individual, recombination models were inferred using an EM algorithm with the repgenHMM and IGoR tools. The tcR package in R was used for shared clonotype analysis, with sharing normalized by the product of cloneset sizes. Out-of-frame nonproductive sequences were analyzed to study raw recombination free of thymic and clonal selection effects. The public reads were reanalyzed by TCRdb: fastp trimming at Q25, MiXCR alignment, in-frame beta chains only. For every CDR3 protein sequence, its rows merge into one entry that carries the most common genes and DNA. These V and J calls derive from TCRdb rather than the authors' analysis. Counted in this sample were hundreds of thousands of distinct CDR3 sequences; more than 8% of them appeared once. The ten biggest clones cover about 7.1% of the sample.

On the study overall, not on this receptor specifically: Because the same donors could not be followed over many years, conclusions were based on cross-sectional statistical analysis. Compared with coincidental sharing between unrelated individuals, an excess of low generation-probability sequences was observed among out-of-frame TCR alpha sequences shared between twins. Abundant cord blood beta clonotypes carried fewer insertions; young adult naive repertoires showed a weaker similar trend, while memory repertoires showed none. In monozygotic twins, recombination models systematically underestimated out-of-frame TCR alpha sharing, but the models matched the sharing seen between unrelated individuals. The excess sharing between twins in beta out-of-frame sequences was weaker because fewer shared sequences reduced the signal-to-noise ratio. Invariant T cells such as MAIT and iNKT could partly confound zero-insertion analyses, although diverse VJ usage argued against such confounding for most clonotypes.

Regarding this clonotype: It lacks a known antigen. No per-base quality is available; no much larger clone lies one base away.

CDR1 SEHNR and CDR2 FQNEAQ were looked up in the germline V gene (reference sequence). V trim: 5 bases; J trim: 3 bases; unmatched bases: 18. The CDR3 has 20 amino acids, counting the end cysteine and phenylalanine. Only the CDR3 DNA stays, 60 bases, in frame from base 1. Every donor in the study was a healthy Caucasian. Three pairs of female monozygotic twins, all aged about 18 to 30 years, were included in the twin cohort. Positive isolation kits from Invitrogen were used to isolate CD4+ and CD8+ T cell populations. These data were likewise used in another study, on yellow fever vaccine responses in identical twins. As that second paper reports: The T cell response to vaccination in identical twins was reported by the authors to appear partly convergent and partly personalized. In the study, vaccine-responding T cell clones were precisely tracked in identical twins.

The receptor was derived from a young woman in good health. The sequencing input was CD8+ T cells sorted from blood. Rearrangement joined TRBV7-9 to TRBJ2-6; a stretch of 8 junction bases matches TRBD1. CDR3 reads: CASSLFFRTGKGSGANVLTF. The DNA is as follows: TGTGCCAGCAGCCTCTTCTTCCGGACAGGGAAGGGAAGTGGGGCCAACGTCCTGACTTTC.